A selection of T cell receptor beta chains follows, all from one sample in a study of cytomegalovirus exposure and HLA in healthy donors. Assay used: immunoSEQ multiplex PCR; TCRdb lists only in-frame clones, some missing. The table shows under 200,000 clones, with 70% to 80% occurring only once. The material sequenced was PBMCs. These receptors originate from a woman in her thirties or forties in good health and CMV-seronegative. Both conserved end residues are part of each CDR3. The order of the fields is CDR3 DNA, CDR3 protein, D gene, J gene, clone size, V gene. The D gene is left open where the match is weak. Part of the rows lack a size; the others show once, few, many or a class for expanded clones.

CDR3 DNA: TGTGCCAGCAGTACCCCCGGCTCGGGGTTCACTGAAGCTTTCTTT
CDR3 protein: CASSTPGSGFTEAFF
D gene: NA
J gene: TRBJ1-1
clone size: NA
V gene: TRBV6-5

CDR3 DNA: TGTGCCAGCAGCGACCGGGACAGGGAAAGCGAGCAGTACTTC
CDR3 protein: CASSDRDRESEQYF
D gene: TRBD1
J gene: TRBJ2-7
clone size: NA
V gene: TRBV13

CDR3 DNA: TGTGCCAGCAGCGTTGGACACTCCTACGAGCAGTACTTC
CDR3 protein: CASSVGHSYEQYF
D gene: NA
J gene: TRBJ2-7
clone size: few
V gene: TRBV9

CDR3 DNA: TGTGCCAGCAGTCTTAGGCAGGGTCAATCGCCTCGCTACAATGAGCAGTTCTTC
CDR3 protein: CASSLRQGQSPRYNEQFF
D gene: NA
J gene: TRBJ2-1
clone size: NA
V gene: TRBV7-9

CDR3 DNA: TGCGCCAGCAGCTTGGCCCCGGGACAGGGACAGAACACTGAAGCTTTCTTT
CDR3 protein: CASSLAPGQGQNTEAFF
D gene: TRBD1
J gene: TRBJ1-1
clone size: NA
V gene: TRBV5-1

CDR3 DNA: TGCGCCAGCAGCCAAGGTTGGAATAAGGACAGGGGAAAGGAATGGGGAACTGAAGCTTTCTTT
CDR3 protein: CASSQGWNKDRGKEWGTEAFF
D gene: TRBD1
J gene: TRBJ1-1
clone size: few
V gene: TRBV4-3

CDR3 DNA: TGCGCCAGCAGGCCGGCGGCAACTAATGAAAAACTGTTTTTT
CDR3 protein: CASRPAATNEKLFF
D gene: NA
J gene: TRBJ1-4
clone size: NA
V gene: TRBV5-1

CDR3 DNA: TGCGCCAGCAGCGCCGTGGACGGGGGACAGGGGGCGAGGTACACCTTC
CDR3 protein: CASSAVDGGQGARYTF
D gene: TRBD1
J gene: TRBJ1-2
clone size: NA
V gene: TRBV5-1

CDR3 DNA: TGTGCCAGCAGCTCAGGGGTCGGCCCTAAGTTCTTC
CDR3 protein: CASSSGVGPKFF
D gene: NA
J gene: TRBJ2-1
clone size: NA
V gene: TRBV7-9

CDR3 DNA: TGTGCCAGCAGCCGTGGACAGGGCACCTCACAGTTCCAAGAGACCCAGTACTTC
CDR3 protein: CASSRGQGTSQFQETQYF
D gene: TRBD1
J gene: TRBJ2-5
clone size: NA
V gene: TRBV7-6

CDR3 DNA: TGTGCCAGCAGTTACCTGGGAGCGAACACTGAAGCTTTCTTT
CDR3 protein: CASSYLGANTEAFF
D gene: NA
J gene: TRBJ1-1
clone size: NA
V gene: TRBV6-5

CDR3 DNA: TGTGCCAGCAGCTCGAGGGGGACTAGCGGGGGTTCCCTCTACGAGCAGTACTTC
CDR3 protein: CASSSRGTSGGSLYEQYF
D gene: TRBD2
J gene: TRBJ2-7
clone size: NA
V gene: TRBV7-9

CDR3 DNA: TGCGCCAGCAGGCGGACAGGGGATTCCAACTATGGCTACACCTTC
CDR3 protein: CASRRTGDSNYGYTF
D gene: TRBD1
J gene: TRBJ1-2
clone size: NA
V gene: TRBV5-1

CDR3 DNA: TGTGCCAGCAGCATCGGGACAGGCGGCTCCTACGAGCAGTACTTC
CDR3 protein: CASSIGTGGSYEQYF
D gene: TRBD1
J gene: TRBJ2-7
clone size: NA
V gene: TRBV11-3

CDR3 DNA: TGTGCCAGCATCGGGAGAGCCACGGGGGAGCAGTACTTC
CDR3 protein: CASIGRATGEQYF
D gene: NA
J gene: TRBJ2-7
clone size: NA
V gene: TRBV6-4

CDR3 DNA: TGTGCCAGCAGTTGGGGCAGAACCTACGAGCAGTACTTC
CDR3 protein: CASSWGRTYEQYF
D gene: NA
J gene: TRBJ2-7
clone size: NA
V gene: TRBV27

CDR3 DNA: TGTGCCAGCAGCTCGGGACAGGGGGTCTACAATGAGCAGTTCTTC
CDR3 protein: CASSSGQGVYNEQFF
D gene: TRBD1
J gene: TRBJ2-1
clone size: once
V gene: TRBV7-3

CDR3 DNA: TGTGCCAGCACCGGAGGGGCAAACACCGGGGAGCTGTTTTTT
CDR3 protein: CASTGGANTGELFF
D gene: NA
J gene: TRBJ2-2
clone size: NA
V gene: TRBV28

CDR3 DNA: TGCGCCAGCCAGACTTCGGCCGGGGAGCTGTTTTTT
CDR3 protein: CASQTSAGELFF
D gene: NA
J gene: TRBJ2-2
clone size: NA
V gene: TRBV5-1

CDR3 DNA: TGTGCCAGCAGCCACAGGGCAACAAACACTGAAGCTTTCTTT
CDR3 protein: CASSHRATNTEAFF
D gene: NA
J gene: TRBJ1-1
clone size: NA
V gene: TRBV5-5

CDR3 DNA: TGTGCCAGCAGTGAACCCTCCTGGGGAGGGGTGAACACTGAAGCTTTCTTT
CDR3 protein: CASSEPSWGGVNTEAFF
D gene: NA
J gene: TRBJ1-1
clone size: NA
V gene: TRBV2

CDR3 DNA: TGCGCCAGCAGCTCAGACAGGGGTGGCGCTTTCTTT
CDR3 protein: CASSSDRGGAFF
D gene: TRBD1
J gene: TRBJ1-1
clone size: NA
V gene: TRBV5-1

CDR3 DNA: TGTGCCACCAGCACAGAAAGAGGTAACTACAATGAGCAGTTCTTC
CDR3 protein: CATSTERGNYNEQFF
D gene: NA
J gene: TRBJ2-1
clone size: once
V gene: TRBV15

CDR3 DNA: TGTGCCAGCAGCTTACCTCTAGCGGGAGGACCTAGCTCCTACAATGAGCAGTTCTTC
CDR3 protein: CASSLPLAGGPSSYNEQFF
D gene: TRBD2
J gene: TRBJ2-1
clone size: once
V gene: TRBV7-9

CDR3 DNA: TGTGCCAGCAGCGGGACAGGGGCCCGACTCCAAGAGACCCAGTACTTC
CDR3 protein: CASSGTGARLQETQYF
D gene: TRBD1
J gene: TRBJ2-5
clone size: NA
V gene: TRBV9

CDR3 DNA: TGCGCCAGCAGTGACTCAGGGATTCGGGAGACCCAGTACTTC
CDR3 protein: CASSDSGIRETQYF
D gene: NA
J gene: TRBJ2-5
clone size: NA
V gene: TRBV10-1

CDR3 DNA: TGCGTCAGCAGCTTGGGACAGGGTCGGCAAGAGACCCAGTACTTC
CDR3 protein: CVSSLGQGRQETQYF
D gene: TRBD1
J gene: TRBJ2-5
clone size: NA
V gene: TRBV5-1

CDR3 DNA: TGCGCCAGCAGCCAAGCGGCGGGGTTCTACGAGCAGTACTTC
CDR3 protein: CASSQAAGFYEQYF
D gene: NA
J gene: TRBJ2-7
clone size: NA
V gene: TRBV4-3

CDR3 DNA: TGTGCCAGCAGCTTGAATCTTCTGGCGGGGGTCACGGAAGAGACCCAGTACTTC
CDR3 protein: CASSLNLLAGVTEETQYF
D gene: TRBD2
J gene: TRBJ2-5
clone size: NA
V gene: TRBV5-4

CDR3 DNA: TGCGCCAGCAGCTTGGGGGCGGGGAGCCTTTCTGGGGCCAACGTCCTGACTTTC
CDR3 protein: CASSLGAGSLSGANVLTF
D gene: NA
J gene: TRBJ2-6
clone size: NA
V gene: TRBV5-1

CDR3 DNA: TGTGCCAGCCCGGGCGGGGGCCCGGACCCCCCGGGGAATGAGCAGTTCTTC
CDR3 protein: CASPGGGPDPPGNEQFF
D gene: NA
J gene: TRBJ2-1
clone size: NA
V gene: TRBV6-4

CDR3 DNA: TGTGCCAGCAGTGAACTAGCGGGAGGGTACACAGATACGCAGTATTTT
CDR3 protein: CASSELAGGYTDTQYF
D gene: TRBD2
J gene: TRBJ2-3
clone size: once
V gene: TRBV11-1

CDR3 DNA: TGTGCCAGCAGCGTAGGTGCAGGGGACCAGCCCCAGCATTTT
CDR3 protein: CASSVGAGDQPQHF
D gene: NA
J gene: TRBJ1-5
clone size: NA
V gene: TRBV9

CDR3 DNA: TGCGCCAGCAGCCTCGGACTAGCGGGTTCTTCCTACAATGAGCAGTTCTTC
CDR3 protein: CASSLGLAGSSYNEQFF
D gene: TRBD2
J gene: TRBJ2-1
clone size: NA
V gene: TRBV4-3

CDR3 DNA: TGCGCCAGCAGCCAAGAACTAGCGGGGGTTGATAGGCAGTATTTT
CDR3 protein: CASSQELAGVDRQYF
D gene: TRBD2
J gene: TRBJ2-3
clone size: few
V gene: TRBV4-1

CDR3 DNA: TGTGCCAGCAGTGTCGGAGATCAAGAGACCCAGTACTTC
CDR3 protein: CASSVGDQETQYF
D gene: NA
J gene: TRBJ2-5
clone size: NA
V gene: TRBV2

CDR3 DNA: TGTGCCAGCAAGACGGCCCGAGGCACCGGGGAGCTGTTTTTT
CDR3 protein: CASKTARGTGELFF
D gene: NA
J gene: TRBJ2-2
clone size: NA
V gene: TRBV6-5

CDR3 DNA: TGTGCCAGCAGCGGCACTCTAAACACCGGGGAGCTGTTTTTT
CDR3 protein: CASSGTLNTGELFF
D gene: NA
J gene: TRBJ2-2
clone size: NA
V gene: TRBV9

CDR3 DNA: TGTGCCAGCAGCACCGGGACAGGGGGCGGCTACACCTTC
CDR3 protein: CASSTGTGGGYTF
D gene: TRBD1
J gene: TRBJ1-2
clone size: NA
V gene: TRBV2

CDR3 DNA: TGTGCCAGCTCACCACCTGGCGTCGCAGGGGATACGCAGTATTTT
CDR3 protein: CASSPPGVAGDTQYF
D gene: NA
J gene: TRBJ2-3
clone size: NA
V gene: TRBV18

CDR3 DNA: TGCGCCAGCAGCTTGTCCGGACTAGCGGGGGGTCTAGAGACCCAGTACTTC
CDR3 protein: CASSLSGLAGGLETQYF
D gene: TRBD2
J gene: TRBJ2-5
clone size: NA
V gene: TRBV5-1

CDR3 DNA: TGTGCCAGCAGCCGGACTAGCGGGAGTCTGGAGACCCAGTACTTC
CDR3 protein: CASSRTSGSLETQYF
D gene: TRBD2
J gene: TRBJ2-5
clone size: NA
V gene: TRBV6-5